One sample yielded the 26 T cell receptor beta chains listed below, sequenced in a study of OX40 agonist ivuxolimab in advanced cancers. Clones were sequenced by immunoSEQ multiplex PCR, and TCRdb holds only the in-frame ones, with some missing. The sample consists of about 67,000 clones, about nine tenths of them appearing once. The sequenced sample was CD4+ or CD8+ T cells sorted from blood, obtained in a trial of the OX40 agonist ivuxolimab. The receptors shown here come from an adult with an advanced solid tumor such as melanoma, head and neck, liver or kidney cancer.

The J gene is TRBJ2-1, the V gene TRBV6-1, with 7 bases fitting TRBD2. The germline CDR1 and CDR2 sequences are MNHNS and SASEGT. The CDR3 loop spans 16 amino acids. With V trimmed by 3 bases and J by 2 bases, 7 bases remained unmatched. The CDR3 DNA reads TGTGCCAGCAGTGAGCAGCGGGGCCTAACCTACAATGAGCAGTTCTTC. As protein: CASSEQRGLTYNEQFF.

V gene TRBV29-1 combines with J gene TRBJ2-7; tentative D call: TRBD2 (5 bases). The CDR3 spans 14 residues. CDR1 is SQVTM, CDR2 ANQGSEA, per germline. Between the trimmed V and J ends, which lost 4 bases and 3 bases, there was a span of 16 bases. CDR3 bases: TGCAGCGTTGTTCAGCGGAGCCGGAACTACGAGCAGTACTTC. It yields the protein CSVVQRSRNYEQYF.

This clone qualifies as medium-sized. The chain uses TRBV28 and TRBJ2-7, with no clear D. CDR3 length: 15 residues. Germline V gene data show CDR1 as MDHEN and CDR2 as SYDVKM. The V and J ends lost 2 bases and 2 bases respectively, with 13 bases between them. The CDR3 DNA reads TGTGCCAGCAGTTTAAGTTTTCACATACCCTACGAGCAGTACTTC. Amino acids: CASSLSFHIPYEQYF.

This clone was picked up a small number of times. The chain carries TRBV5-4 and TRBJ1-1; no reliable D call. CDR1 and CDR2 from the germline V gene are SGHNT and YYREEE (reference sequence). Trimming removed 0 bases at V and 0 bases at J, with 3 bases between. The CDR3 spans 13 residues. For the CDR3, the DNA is TGTGCCAGCAGCTTGGAGATGAACACTGAAGCTTTCTTT. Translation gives CASSLEMNTEAFF.

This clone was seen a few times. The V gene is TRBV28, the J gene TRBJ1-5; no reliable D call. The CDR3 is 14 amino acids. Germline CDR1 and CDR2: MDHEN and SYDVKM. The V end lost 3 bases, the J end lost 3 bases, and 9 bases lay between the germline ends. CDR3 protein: CASSFPRYNQPQHF. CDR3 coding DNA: TGTGCCAGCAGTTTTCCGAGATACAATCAGCCCCAGCATTTT.

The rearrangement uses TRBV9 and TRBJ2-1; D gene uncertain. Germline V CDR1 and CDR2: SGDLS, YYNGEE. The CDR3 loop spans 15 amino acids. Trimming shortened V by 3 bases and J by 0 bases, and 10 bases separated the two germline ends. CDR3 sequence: CASSAHLSSYNEQFF. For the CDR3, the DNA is TGTGCCAGCAGCGCTCACCTTAGCTCCTACAATGAGCAGTTCTTC.

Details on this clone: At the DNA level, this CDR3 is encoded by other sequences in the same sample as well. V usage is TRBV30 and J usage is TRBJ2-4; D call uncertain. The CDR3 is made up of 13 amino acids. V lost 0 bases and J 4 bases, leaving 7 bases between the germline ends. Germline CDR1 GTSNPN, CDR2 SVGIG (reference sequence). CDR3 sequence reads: CAWSVQGKNIQYF. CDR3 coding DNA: TGTGCCTGGAGTGTACAAGGGAAAAACATTCAGTACTTC. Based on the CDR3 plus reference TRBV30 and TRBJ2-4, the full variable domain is SQTIHQWPATLVQPVGSPLSLECTVEGTSNPNLYWYRQAAGRGLQLLFYSVGIGQISSEVPQNLSASRPQDRQFILSSKKLLLSDSGFYLCAWSVQGKNIQYFGAGTRLSVL.

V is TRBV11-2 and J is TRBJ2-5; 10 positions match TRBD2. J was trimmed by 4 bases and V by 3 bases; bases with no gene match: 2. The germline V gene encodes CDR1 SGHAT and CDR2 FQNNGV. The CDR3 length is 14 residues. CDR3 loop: CASSFSGGAETQYF. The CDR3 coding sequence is TGTGCCAGCAGCTTCAGCGGGGGGGCAGAGACCCAGTACTTC.

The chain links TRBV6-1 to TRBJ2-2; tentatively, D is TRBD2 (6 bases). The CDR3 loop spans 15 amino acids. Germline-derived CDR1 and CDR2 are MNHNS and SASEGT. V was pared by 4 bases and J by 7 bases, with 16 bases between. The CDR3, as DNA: TGTGCCAGCAGTGCGGGTAGCGGTATCTACGGGGAGCTGTTTTTT. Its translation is CASSAGSGIYGELFF.

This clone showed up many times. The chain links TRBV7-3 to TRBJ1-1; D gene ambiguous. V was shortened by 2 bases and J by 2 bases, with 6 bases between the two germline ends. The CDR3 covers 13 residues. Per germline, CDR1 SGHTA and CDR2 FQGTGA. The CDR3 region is CASSLQANTEAFF. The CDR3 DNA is TGTGCCAGCAGCTTACAAGCTAACACTGAAGCTTTCTTT.

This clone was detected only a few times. The CDR3 coding sequence is TGTGCCAGCAGCTTCTCCTCGGGGGCCCAGCATTTT. Protein product: CASSFSSGAQHF. The chain combines TRBV7-9 with TRBJ1-5, with D perhaps TRBD1 (5 bases). The CDR3 covers 12 residues. The V and J ends lost 3 bases and 11 bases respectively, with 11 bases between them. CDR1 is SEHNR and CDR2 is FQNEAQ in the germline V gene (reference sequence).

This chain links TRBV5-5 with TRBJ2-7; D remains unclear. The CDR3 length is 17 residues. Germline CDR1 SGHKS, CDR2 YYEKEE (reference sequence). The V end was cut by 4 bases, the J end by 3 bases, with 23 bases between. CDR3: CASSAHQPDRVGYEQYF. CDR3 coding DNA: TGTGCCAGCAGCGCACACCAGCCTGATAGGGTCGGCTACGAGCAGTACTTC. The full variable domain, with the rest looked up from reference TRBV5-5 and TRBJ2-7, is DAGVTQSPTHLIKTRGQQVTLRCSPISGHKSVSWYQQVLGQGPQFIFQYYEKEERGRGNFPDRFSARQFPNYSSELNVNALLLGDSALYLCASSAHQPDRVGYEQYFGPGTRLTVT.

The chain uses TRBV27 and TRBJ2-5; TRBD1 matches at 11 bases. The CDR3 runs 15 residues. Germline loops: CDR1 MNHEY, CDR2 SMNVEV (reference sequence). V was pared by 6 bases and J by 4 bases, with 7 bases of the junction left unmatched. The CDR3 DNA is TGTGCCAGCAGCTCCGGGACAGGGGGACTAGAGACCCAGTACTTC. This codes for CASSSGTGGLETQYF.

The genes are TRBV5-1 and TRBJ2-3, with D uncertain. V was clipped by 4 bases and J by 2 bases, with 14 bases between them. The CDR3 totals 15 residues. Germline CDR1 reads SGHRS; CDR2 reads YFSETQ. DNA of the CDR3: TGCGCCAGCAGCCTTACTACGGCCACCACAGATACGCAGTATTTT. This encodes CASSLTTATTDTQYF.

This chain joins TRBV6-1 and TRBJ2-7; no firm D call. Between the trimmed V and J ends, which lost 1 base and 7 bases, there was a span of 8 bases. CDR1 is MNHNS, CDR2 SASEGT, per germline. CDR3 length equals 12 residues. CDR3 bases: TGTGCCAGCAGTGAAGATTGGGTTGAGCAGTACTTC. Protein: CASSEDWVEQYF.

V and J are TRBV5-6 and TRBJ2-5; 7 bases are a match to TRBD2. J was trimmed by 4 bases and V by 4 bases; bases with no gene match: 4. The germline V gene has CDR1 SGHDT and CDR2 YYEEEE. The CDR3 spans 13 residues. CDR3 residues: CASSGEGRETQYF. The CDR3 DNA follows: TGTGCCAGCAGCGGGGAGGGGCGAGAGACCCAGTACTTC.

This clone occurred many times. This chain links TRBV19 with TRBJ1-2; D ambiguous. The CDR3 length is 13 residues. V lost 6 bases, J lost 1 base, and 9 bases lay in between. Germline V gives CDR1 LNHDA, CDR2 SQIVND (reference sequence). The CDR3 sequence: CASREQHNYGYTF. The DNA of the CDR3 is TGTGCCAGTAGGGAACAGCATAACTATGGCTACACCTTC.

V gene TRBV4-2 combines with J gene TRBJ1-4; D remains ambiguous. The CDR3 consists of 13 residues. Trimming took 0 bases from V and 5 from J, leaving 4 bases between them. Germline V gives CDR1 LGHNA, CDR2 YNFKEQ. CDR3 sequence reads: CASSQDWNEKLFF. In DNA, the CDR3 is TGTGCCAGCAGCCAAGATTGGAATGAAAAACTGTTTTTT.

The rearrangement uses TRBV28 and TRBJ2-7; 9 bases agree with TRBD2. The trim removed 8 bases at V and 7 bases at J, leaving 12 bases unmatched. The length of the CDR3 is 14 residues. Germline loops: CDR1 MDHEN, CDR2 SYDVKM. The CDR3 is CASSPTSGAREQYF. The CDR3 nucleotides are TGTGCCAGCTCACCGACTAGCGGAGCTCGGGAGCAGTACTTC.

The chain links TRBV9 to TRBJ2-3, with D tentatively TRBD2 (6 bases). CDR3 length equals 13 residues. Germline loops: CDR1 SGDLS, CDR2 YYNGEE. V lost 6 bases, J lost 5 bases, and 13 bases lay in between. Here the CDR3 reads CASKNSGEDTQYF. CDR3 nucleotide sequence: TGTGCCAGCAAGAATTCGGGAGAAGATACGCAGTATTTT. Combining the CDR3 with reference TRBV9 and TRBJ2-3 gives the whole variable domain DSGVTQTPKHLITATGQRVTLRCSPRSGDLSVYWYQQSLDQGLQFLIQYYNGEERAKGNILERFSAQQFPDLHSELNLSSLELGDSALYFCASKNSGEDTQYFGPGTRLTVL.

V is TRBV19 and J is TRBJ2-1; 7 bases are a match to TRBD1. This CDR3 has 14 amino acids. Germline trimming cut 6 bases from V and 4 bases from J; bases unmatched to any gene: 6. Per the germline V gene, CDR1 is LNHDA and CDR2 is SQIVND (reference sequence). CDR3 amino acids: CASRFTGEYNEQFF. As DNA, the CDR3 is TGTGCCAGTAGATTCACAGGGGAGTACAATGAGCAGTTCTTC.

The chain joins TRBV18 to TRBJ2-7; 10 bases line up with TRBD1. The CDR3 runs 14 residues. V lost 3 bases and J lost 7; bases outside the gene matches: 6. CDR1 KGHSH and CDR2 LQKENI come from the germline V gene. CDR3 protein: CASSPSGQGREQYF. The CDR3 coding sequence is TGTGCCAGCTCACCTTCGGGACAGGGGCGAGAGCAGTACTTC.

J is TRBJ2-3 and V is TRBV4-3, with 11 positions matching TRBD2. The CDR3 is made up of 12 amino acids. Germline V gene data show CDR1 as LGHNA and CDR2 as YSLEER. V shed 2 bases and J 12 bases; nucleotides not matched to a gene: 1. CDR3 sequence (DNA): TGCGCCAGCAGCCAAACTAGCGGGGGACAGTATTTT. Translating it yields CASSQTSGGQYF.

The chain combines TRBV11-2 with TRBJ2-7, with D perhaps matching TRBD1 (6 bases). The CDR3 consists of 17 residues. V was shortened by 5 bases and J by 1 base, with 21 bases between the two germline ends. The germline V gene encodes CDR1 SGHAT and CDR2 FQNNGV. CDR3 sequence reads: CASSPNLIQGLSYEQYF. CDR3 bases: TGTGCCAGCAGCCCAAATCTCATCCAGGGGCTATCCTACGAGCAGTACTTC.

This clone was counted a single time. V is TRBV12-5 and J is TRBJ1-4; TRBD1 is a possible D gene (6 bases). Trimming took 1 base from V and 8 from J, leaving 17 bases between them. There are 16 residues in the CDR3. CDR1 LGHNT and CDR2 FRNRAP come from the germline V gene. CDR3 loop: CASGLASGTRYEKLFF. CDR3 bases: TGTGCTAGTGGTTTGGCGTCCGGGACACGTTACGAAAAACTGTTTTTT.

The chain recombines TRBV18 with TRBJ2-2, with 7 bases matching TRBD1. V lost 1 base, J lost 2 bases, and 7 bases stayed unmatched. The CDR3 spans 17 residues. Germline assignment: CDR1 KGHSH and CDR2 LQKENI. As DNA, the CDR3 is TGTGCCAGCTCACCACAAGGGGGCGCGCGTAACACCGGGGAGCTGTTTTTT. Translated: CASSPQGGARNTGELFF.